Listed here are 19 T cell receptor beta chains from one sample, sequenced in a study of siplizumab effects on memory and regulatory T cells. Generated by immunoSEQ multiplex PCR, the TCRdb table keeps only in-frame clones and is missing some. The sample includes approximately 100,000 clones, about 91% of them seen just once. Source material: Tregs sorted from blood. The receptor set was obtained from a human donor in good health.

This clone has just one count. The rearrangement joins TRBV7-2 to TRBJ2-5; D is possibly TRBD2 (5 bases). This CDR3 has 13 amino acids. Germline V gene sequence: CDR1 SGHTA, CDR2 FQGNSA. V was cut by 8 bases and J by 3 bases, with 13 bases left in between. CDR3: CASAYEREETQYF. CDR3 coding DNA: TGTGCCAGCGCCTACGAGAGGGAAGAGACCCAGTACTTC.

The chain couples TRBV6-1 to TRBJ2-7; 11 positions match TRBD2. J gave up 5 bases and V 5 bases, and 8 bases lay outside the gene matches. This CDR3 contains 15 residues. Germline values: CDR1 MNHNS, CDR2 SASEGT. The CDR3, as DNA: TGTGCCAGCAGTAAACTAGCGGGAGTAGTGAACGAGCAGTACTTC. Translation gives CASSKLAGVVNEQYF.

This clone showed up just a few times. The chain carries TRBV6-6 and TRBJ1-2, with TRBD1 matching over 7 bases. The CDR3 consists of 13 residues. Germline CDR1 MNHNY, CDR2 SVGAGI (reference sequence). V dropped 10 bases and J dropped 8; count of bases not matched to a gene: 13. The CDR3 reads CAIRDSAYAGYTF. Written as DNA, the CDR3 is TGTGCCATTAGGGACAGCGCTTACGCGGGCTACACCTTC.

The J gene is TRBJ2-6, the V gene TRBV5-6; tentatively, D is TRBD2 (6 bases). The CDR3 extends over 16 amino acids. Looked up from germline, CDR1 is SGHDT and CDR2 is YYEEEE. Deletions cut 0 bases from V and 3 bases from J, with 10 bases between. The CDR3 sequence: CASSLVSGGGANVLTF. The CDR3 DNA sequence: TGTGCCAGCAGCTTGGTTAGCGGAGGTGGGGCCAACGTCCTGACTTTC.

This chain joins TRBV5-1 and TRBJ2-5; 15 bases match TRBD2. The germline CDR1 and CDR2 sequences are SGHRS and YFSETQ. With 5 bases clipped from V and 4 bases from J, the junction kept 6 bases outside the gene matches. The CDR3 has 16 residues. In nucleotides, the CDR3 is TGCGCCAGCAGTTACGTGGGACTAGCGGGAGGAGAGACCCAGTACTTC. Translating it yields CASSYVGLAGGETQYF. The full variable domain, with the rest looked up from reference TRBV5-1 and TRBJ2-5, is KAGVTQTPRYLIKTRGQQVTLSCSPISGHRSVSWYQQTPGQGLQFLFEYFSETQRNKGNFPGRFSGRQFSNSRSEMNVSTLELGDSALYLCASSYVGLAGGETQYFGPGTRLLVL.

The chain has TRBV5-1 and TRBJ2-5, with a tentative D call TRBD2 (5 bases). The V end was cut by 0 bases, the J end by 9 bases, with 21 bases between. CDR3 length equals 16 residues. Germline V gives CDR1 SGHRS, CDR2 YFSETQ. CDR3 region: CASSLAFLAGGLPQYF. For the CDR3, the DNA is TGCGCCAGCAGCTTGGCCTTTCTGGCGGGCGGTCTTCCCCAGTACTTC.

The gene calls are TRBV5-1 and TRBJ2-1; D might be TRBD2 (6 bases). There are 16 residues in the CDR3. Germline V gives CDR1 SGHRS, CDR2 YFSETQ. V was cut by 0 bases and J by 0 bases, with 10 bases left in between. The CDR3 loop is CASSLGTGASYNEQFF. CDR3 bases: TGCGCCAGCAGCTTGGGAACGGGAGCCTCCTACAATGAGCAGTTCTTC.

The V call is TRBV19, the J call TRBJ2-1; 8 nucleotides align to TRBD2. This CDR3 contains 15 residues. J lost 4 bases, V lost 3 bases, and 5 bases had no gene match. CDR1 and CDR2 (germline): LNHDA, SQIVND (reference sequence). The CDR3 DNA reads TGTGCCAGTAGTATGAGCGGGGGACCATACAATGAGCAGTTCTTC. Its protein is CASSMSGGPYNEQFF.

This clone was picked up one time. The V call is TRBV5-1, the J call TRBJ2-6; unclear D gene. Trimming left V 2 bases short and J 2 bases short, with 5 bases between. This CDR3 region has 14 residues. CDR1 and CDR2 (germline): SGHRS, YFSETQ. The CDR3 DNA reads TGCGCCAGCAGCTTTAGAACTGGGGCCAACGTCCTGACTTTC. It yields the protein CASSFRTGANVLTF.

CDR3 sequence reads: CASSDAPGDGTDTQYF. Written as DNA, the CDR3 is TGCGCCAGCAGTGATGCCCCAGGGGACGGCACAGATACGCAGTATTTT. The chain links TRBV10-1 to TRBJ2-3, with a weak D call TRBD1 (6 bases). Germline V gives CDR1 WNHNN, CDR2 SYGVQD (reference sequence). Trimming pared 3 bases from V and 1 base from J, leaving 14 bases between. The CDR3 is 16 residues long.

V gene TRBV18 combines with J gene TRBJ2-7, with D possibly being TRBD1 (6 bases). Germline-derived CDR1 and CDR2 are KGHSH and LQKENI. Trimming removed 4 bases from V and 3 bases from J, with 7 bases in between. This CDR3 has 12 amino acids. The CDR3 region has the DNA TGTGCCAGCTCACAACAGGGCTACGAGCAGTACTTC. Translation: CASSQQGYEQYF.

V is TRBV28 and J is TRBJ1-2; D may be TRBD1 (5 bases). The CDR3 totals 13 residues. Trimming pared 7 bases from V and 8 bases from J, leaving 17 bases between. CDR1 and CDR2 from the germline V gene are MDHEN and SYDVKM. This CDR3 reads CASTPPGGRGYTF. CDR3 in DNA: TGTGCCAGCACCCCCCCTGGGGGTAGAGGCTACACCTTC.

CDR3 protein: CASSRSLILQETQYF. The CDR3 DNA follows: TGTGCCAGCAGCCGCAGCTTAATCCTACAAGAGACCCAGTACTTC. This chain links TRBV7-9 with TRBJ2-5, with D unclear. The CDR3 extends over 15 amino acids. The V and J ends lost 5 bases and 2 bases respectively, with 15 bases between them. CDR1 is SEHNR, CDR2 FQNEAQ, per germline (reference sequence).

The rearrangement uses TRBV5-6 and TRBJ2-1, with 13 bases identical to TRBD2. The CDR3 extends over 16 amino acids. Unmatched junction bases numbered 5, after V lost 4 bases and J lost 4 bases. Germline CDR1 SGHDT, CDR2 YYEEEE. DNA for the CDR3: TGTGCCAGCAGCCGCGCGGGACTAGCGGGATACAATGAGCAGTTCTTC. This translates into CASSRAGLAGYNEQFF.

This chain joins TRBV5-1 and TRBJ1-2; D remains unclear. Germline lookup yields CDR1 SGHRS and CDR2 YFSETQ. The V and J ends lost 4 bases and 4 bases respectively, with 11 bases between them. The length of the CDR3 is 13 residues. The CDR3 protein is CASSERVSYGYTF. CDR3 sequence (DNA): TGCGCCAGCAGCGAGAGGGTTTCCTATGGCTACACCTTC.

The chain employs TRBV7-9 and TRBJ2-6; D gene ambiguous. The CDR3 covers 18 residues. Germline-derived CDR1 and CDR2 are SEHNR and FQNEAQ (reference sequence). Trimming took 2 bases from V and 0 from J, leaving 14 bases between them. In nucleotides, the CDR3 is TGTGCCAGCAGCTTATTAAGGTCTTCCCCCTCTGGGGCCAACGTCCTGACTTTC. Residues: CASSLLRSSPSGANVLTF.

This chain links TRBV20-1 with TRBJ1-2; D uncertain. Trimming pared 6 bases from V and 8 bases from J, leaving 13 bases between. The CDR3 loop spans 11 amino acids. CDR1 and CDR2 (germline): DFQATT, SNEGSKA (reference sequence). The CDR3 coding sequence is TGCAGTGCGTCGGACGCCTGGGGCTACACCTTC. Its translation: CSASDAWGYTF.

This clone was seen a single time. V usage is TRBV7-2 and J usage is TRBJ1-5, with D possibly matching TRBD1 (6 bases). Germline lookup yields CDR1 SGHTA and CDR2 FQGNSA. The CDR3 totals 16 residues. V gave up 5 bases and J gave up 3 bases, with 17 bases separating them. CDR3 loop: CASSQGPGTANQPQHF. The DNA of the CDR3 is TGTGCCAGCAGCCAGGGGCCCGGGACGGCCAATCAGCCCCAGCATTTT.

The gene calls are TRBV7-2 and TRBJ1-1; D ambiguous. The CDR3 totals 12 residues. V dropped 3 bases and J dropped 10 bases, with 12 bases sitting between them. The V gene's germline CDR1 is SGHTA and CDR2 FQGNSA. This chain's CDR3 is CASSFPPGRAFF. The CDR3 coding sequence is TGTGCCAGCAGCTTCCCCCCGGGGAGAGCTTTCTTT.